This entry lists 18 T cell receptor beta chains sequenced from one sample in a study of shared clonotypes between healthy human individuals. Profiled with immunoSEQ multiplex PCR; TCRdb holds only in-frame clones, not every one. The table lists hundreds of thousands of clones, roughly nine tenths of them singletons. Cells designated naive CD8 were CD45RO-negative and were positively selected for CCR7, with terminally differentiated effector memory CD45RA+ cells excluded. Sequenced input: naive CD8+ T cells sorted from blood. The origin of the receptors is a man aged 30-40 years in good health.

This sequence joins TRBV5-1 and TRBJ2-2, with 10 bases lining up with TRBD1. The CDR3 runs to 15 residues. From germline, CDR1 is SGHRS and CDR2 YFSETQ. Trimming removed 3 bases from V and 6 bases from J; junction bases left unmatched: 5. Here the CDR3 DNA reads TGCGCCAGCAGCTGGGGGACAGGGGAATCCGGGGAGCTGTTTTTT. Translating gives CASSWGTGESGELFF.

V and J are TRBV7-2 and TRBJ2-1; D perhaps matches TRBD2 (6 bases). The V gene lost 7 bases and the J gene lost 2 bases, with 18 bases spanning the gap. CDR3 length equals 16 residues. Germline CDR1 reads SGHTA; CDR2 reads FQGNSA. The CDR3 region is CASNPPSATPYNEQFF. The CDR3 nucleotides are TGTGCCAGCAACCCCCCTAGCGCTACCCCCTACAATGAGCAGTTCTTC.

The chain couples TRBV27 to TRBJ2-1, with D unresolved. CDR3 length: 16 amino acids. Per germline, CDR1 MNHEY and CDR2 SMNVEV (reference sequence). V dropped 0 bases and J dropped 0 bases, with 9 bases sitting between them. The CDR3: CASSLSRKGSYNEQFF. The CDR3 DNA is TGTGCCAGCAGTTTATCCCGGAAGGGCTCCTACAATGAGCAGTTCTTC.

The V call is TRBV11-1, the J call TRBJ2-5, with 9 bases that match TRBD1. Germline CDR1 reads SGHAT; CDR2 reads FQDESV (reference sequence). The CDR3 runs 15 residues. J gave up 1 base and V 1 base, and 1 base lay outside the gene matches. The CDR3 nucleotides read TGTGCCAGCAGCTTAGGGACAGGGGTCCAAGAGACCCAGTACTTC. Translating it yields CASSLGTGVQETQYF.

This clone was counted a single time. This chain uses TRBV6-5 with TRBJ1-2; 9 bases line up with TRBD1. This CDR3 comprises 13 residues. Germline V gives CDR1 MNHEY, CDR2 SVGAGI. V shed 4 bases, J shed 6 bases, and the junction held 3 bases outside the gene matches. The CDR3 sequence: CASSSTGGHGYTF. Written as DNA, the CDR3 is TGTGCCAGCAGTTCTACAGGGGGCCATGGCTACACCTTC.

This chain joins TRBV2 and TRBJ2-3; 12 bases are shared with TRBD2. This CDR3 contains 19 residues. Germline trimming cut 5 bases from V and 1 base from J; bases unmatched to any gene: 13. Germline assignment: CDR1 SNHLY and CDR2 FYNNEI. The CDR3, as DNA: TGTGCCAGCAGTACAGGGGGCCTAGCGGGAGGGCAAGGCACAGATACGCAGTATTTT. Amino acids: CASSTGGLAGGQGTDTQYF.

For the CDR3, the DNA is TGCAGCGTTGAATTATCGGGATCAGGGCAGTACTTC. Amino acid sequence: CSVELSGSGQYF. This chain links TRBV29-1 with TRBJ2-7, with D possibly being TRBD2 (5 bases). This CDR3 has 12 amino acids. V lost 2 bases and J lost 9, with 14 bases in between. Germline V lookup: CDR1 SQVTM, CDR2 ANQGSEA.

Remarks on this clone: The same CDR3 arises from other DNA sequences in this sample as well. V is TRBV19 and J is TRBJ2-7; unclear D gene. Germline CDR1 LNHDA, CDR2 SQIVND (reference sequence). The CDR3 is made up of 11 amino acids. Trimming took 3 bases from V and 4 from J, leaving 4 bases between them. The CDR3 protein is CASSIGYEQYF. The DNA for the CDR3 is TGTGCCAGTAGTATCGGGTACGAGCAGTACTTC.

The CDR3 nucleotides are TGTGCCAGCAGCTTGGGTAGTGTGGAGCAGTTCTTC. Protein product: CASSLGSVEQFF. The rearrangement joins TRBV5-6 to TRBJ2-1, with D unresolved. The CDR3 covers 12 residues. Germline values: CDR1 SGHDT, CDR2 YYEEEE. Trimming left V 0 bases short and J 10 bases short, with 8 bases between. Full variable domain (rest looked up from reference TRBV5-6 and TRBJ2-1): DAGVTQSPTHLIKTRGQQVTLRCSPKSGHDTVSWYQQALGQGPQFIFQYYEEEERQRGNFPDRFSGHQFPNYSSELNVNALLLGDSALYLCASSLGSVEQFFGPGTRLTVL.

The J gene is TRBJ2-1, the V gene TRBV19, with TRBD2 matching 12 bases. The germline V gene has CDR1 LNHDA and CDR2 SQIVND (reference sequence). Trimming removed 8 bases from V and 4 bases from J; junction bases left unmatched: 6. This CDR3 spans 15 amino acids. As DNA, the CDR3 is TGTGCCAGTCAGGGACTAGCGGGCTCTTACAATGAGCAGTTCTTC. Encoded protein: CASQGLAGSYNEQFF.

This chain connects TRBV5-1 to TRBJ1-1, with 8 positions matching TRBD1. Trimming at V came to 5 bases and at J to 7 bases, leaving 4 bases not matched to a gene. Germline V gives CDR1 SGHRS, CDR2 YFSETQ. This CDR3 has 12 amino acids. The CDR3 region is CASRQGASEAFF. The CDR3 nucleotides read TGCGCCAGCAGGCAGGGGGCTAGTGAAGCTTTCTTT.

This chain links TRBV13 with TRBJ1-2; TRBD1 matches 7 bases. V was pared by 4 bases and J by 1 base, with 9 bases of the junction left unmatched. The CDR3 totals 16 residues. In germline, CDR1 is PRHDT, CDR2 FYEKMQ (reference sequence). The CDR3 sequence: CASSSADRALNYGYTF. The CDR3 nucleotides read TGTGCCAGCAGCTCGGCAGACAGGGCCCTTAACTATGGCTACACCTTC.

This chain connects TRBV7-2 to TRBJ2-7, with 14 bases aligning to TRBD2. This CDR3 has 16 residues. Per the germline V gene, CDR1 is SGHTA and CDR2 is FQGNSA. V dropped 5 bases and J dropped 3; count of bases not matched to a gene: 6. This CDR3 reads CASSPGTSGSFYEQYF. The CDR3 nucleotides are TGTGCCAGCAGCCCCGGGACTAGCGGGAGTTTCTACGAGCAGTACTTC.

The chain is built from TRBV6-1 and TRBJ1-5, with a possible D match to TRBD1 (5 bases). The length of the CDR3 is 14 residues. Trimming removed 1 base from V and 9 bases from J, with 13 bases in between. The germline V gene has CDR1 MNHNS and CDR2 SASEGT. The CDR3 is CASSEGDGPTPQHF. The CDR3 DNA is TGTGCCAGCAGTGAAGGGGACGGACCCACGCCCCAGCATTTT.

V is TRBV29-1 and J is TRBJ2-3; TRBD1 is a possible D gene (6 bases). The CDR3 runs 16 residues. Germline loops: CDR1 SQVTM, CDR2 ANQGSEA. Trimming took 8 bases from V and 4 from J, leaving 25 bases between them. The CDR3 sequence is CSFSGAIAFSADTQYF. DNA for the CDR3: TGCAGCTTTTCAGGGGCTATAGCATTCTCCGCAGATACGCAGTATTTT.

The chain links TRBV15 to TRBJ2-2, with D possibly being TRBD1 (5 bases). The V and J ends lost 1 base and 6 bases respectively, with 21 bases between them. Germline loops: CDR1 LNHNV, CDR2 YYDKDF (reference sequence). This CDR3 is built from 18 residues. Here the CDR3 reads CATSRGAWAGGAPGELFF. The CDR3, as DNA: TGTGCCACCAGCAGAGGGGCTTGGGCCGGTGGGGCACCCGGGGAGCTGTTTTTT. Based on the CDR3 plus reference TRBV15 and TRBJ2-2, the full variable domain is DAMVIQNPRYQVTQFGKPVTLSCSQTLNHNVMYWYQQKSSQAPKLLFHYYDKDFNNEADTPDNFQSRRPNTSFCFLDIRSPGLGDTAMYLCATSRGAWAGGAPGELFFGEGSRLTVL.

The chain joins TRBV10-3 to TRBJ1-5; TRBD1 agrees at 8 bases. Germline V lookup: CDR1 ENHRY, CDR2 SYGVKD. This CDR3 spans 14 amino acids. J was trimmed by 6 bases and V by 6 bases; bases with no gene match: 7. CDR3 nucleotides: TGTGCCATCAGCTTAGACAGGGGAGGTCAGCCCCAGCATTTT. Translated, it gives CAISLDRGGQPQHF.

The J gene is TRBJ2-3, the V gene TRBV19; possibly TRBD1 for D (5 bases). V shed 2 bases and J shed 5 bases, with 14 bases lying between them. CDR1 and CDR2 (germline): LNHDA, SQIVND (reference sequence). This CDR3 spans 15 amino acids. The CDR3 sequence is CASSIRAVGQDTQYF. For the CDR3, the DNA is TGTGCCAGTAGTATAAGGGCAGTGGGGCAAGATACGCAGTATTTT.